These T cell receptor beta chains were read from a single sample in a study of blood T cells in healthy people across ages. Using its own MiXCR run on the 5' RACE reads, TCRdb lists one record per CDR3 protein. The repertoire holds some 940,000 distinct CDR3 sequences, almost 30% seen once, with 10% in the top ten. These data were also filed under a second study, of T cells of mothers and their children.

Sequencing was done on a sample of blood. The source is a middle-aged woman in good health. The CDR3 runs from the conserved cysteine through the conserved F or W. Each record gives: V gene, clone size, D gene, J gene, CDR3 protein, CDR3 DNA. The D gene is left open where the match is weak. Clone size is not always given. Where it is, it says once, few, many or a class for expanded clones.

TRBV4-1	many	TRBD1	TRBJ2-7	CASSLSPGQGAFEQYF	TGCGCCAGCAGCCTCTCACCGGGACAGGGGGCGTTCGAGCAGTACTTC
TRBV28	few	TRBD2	TRBJ2-7	CASSLSGGVREQYF	TGTGCCAGCAGTTTATCCGGGGGGGTGCGGGAGCAGTACTTC
TRBV7-2	few	TRBD1	TRBJ2-7	CASSRTTGTGRDGQYF	TGTGCCAGCAGTCGTACTACCGGGACAGGGAGGGACGGGCAGTACTTC
TRBV20-1	many	-	TRBJ1-6	CSARFSGTLNSPLHF	TGCAGTGCTAGGTTTAGCGGTACCCTTAATTCACCCCTCCACTTT
TRBV2	-	TRBD2	TRBJ2-7	CANTPSSGGTYEQYF	TGTGCCAATACGCCGTCTAGCGGGGGAACCTACGAGCAGTACTTC
TRBV4-1	-	-	TRBJ2-7	CTSSQEVSYEQYF	TGCACCAGCAGCCAAGAAGTTTCCTACGAGCAGTACTTC
TRBV20-1	few	TRBD2	TRBJ2-1	CSARVTGLANNEQFF	TGCAGTGCTAGAGTTACGGGACTAGCGAACAATGAGCAGTTCTTC
TRBV5-1	many	TRBD2	TRBJ2-3	CASGLAGEDTQYF	TGCGCCAGCGGACTAGCGGGGGAAGATACGCAGTATTTT
TRBV7-2	-	-	TRBJ1-1	CASSFSKGGRTEAFF	TGTGCCAGCAGCTTCTCGAAAGGGGGTCGGACTGAAGCTTTCTTT
TRBV4-3	-	-	TRBJ2-2	CASSQDRGQTTGELFF	TGCGCCAGCAGCCAAGATCGAGGACAGACGACCGGGGAGCTGTTTTTT
TRBV7-2	many	-	TRBJ1-2	CASSSPLGTRANYGYTF	TGTGCCAGCAGCTCCCCCCTCGGGACACGAGCTAACTATGGCTACACCTTC
TRBV28	-	-	TRBJ1-5	CASSLDTGSNQPQHF	TGTGCCAGCAGTTTGGATACAGGTAGCAATCAGCCCCAGCATTTT
TRBV7-2	-	-	TRBJ2-3	CASSSDSALSTDTQYF	TGTGCCAGCAGCTCGGACAGCGCGCTAAGCACAGATACGCAGTATTTT
TRBV29-1	-	-	TRBJ2-1	CSVGGEETQFF	TGCAGCGTTGGGGGGGAAGAGACCCAGTTCTTC
TRBV6-2/TRBV6-3	many	TRBD1	TRBJ2-5	CASSHNRGRQETQYF	TGTGCCAGCAGCCACAACAGGGGGCGACAAGAGACCCAGTACTTC
TRBV28	-	-	TRBJ1-1	CASSLSPPGLNTEAFF	TGTGCCAGCAGTCTTTCCCCGCCGGGGTTGAACACTGAAGCTTTCTTT
TRBV6-1	many	-	TRBJ1-2	CASNPPPRGNYGYTF	TGTGCCAGCAACCCACCTCCCCGGGGTAACTATGGCTACACCTTC